The 11 T cell receptor beta chains given below trace back to one sample, sequenced in a study of CD4 and CD8 cells across lung adenocarcinoma regions (dated by TCRdb to 2016 to 2019). Libraries were made using PCR. Sequencing relied on a HiSeq X Ten. In-frame beta chains were kept once TCRdb had trimmed the public reads at Q25 with fastp and called clones with MiXCR. Entries are consolidated by CDR3 protein sequence, retaining the most common genes and DNA. A total of 20,000 to 30,000 distinct CDR3 sequences appear in this sample, roughly 50% of them only once. The ten largest clones represent around 50% of the sample. The specimen sequenced was CD8+ T cells from the center of a lung tumor. Taken with the paper, the label for cell subset or site translates to: tumor center region. The receptor source for this set is a male donor with lung adenocarcinoma. The CD4 and CD8 labels of this study may be unreliable.

CDR3 sequence reads: CASSFQGPPDTGELFF. Written as DNA, the CDR3 is TGCGCCAGCAGCTTCCAGGGGCCCCCAGACACCGGGGAGCTGTTTTTT. This chain uses TRBV5-1 with TRBJ2-2; the D gene is possibly TRBD1 (6 bases). V lost 2 bases to trimming and J lost 3 bases, with 14 bases between them. Germline-derived CDR1 and CDR2 are SGHRS and YFSETQ. The CDR3 has 16 residues.

A few counts support this clonotype. J is TRBJ2-5 and V is TRBV5-1; tentatively, D is TRBD1 or TRBD2 (6 bases each). Trimming shortened V by 4 bases and J by 11 bases, and 24 bases separated the two germline ends. This CDR3 has 15 amino acids. The germline V gene encodes CDR1 SGHRS and CDR2 YFSETQ. The CDR3 bases are TGCGCCAGCAGCCCAGAGGGGGGCAGATACAATGAGCAGTACTTC. Encoded protein: CASSPEGGRYNEQYF. Together with reference TRBV5-1 and TRBJ2-5, the CDR3 gives the full variable domain: KAGVTQTPRYLIKTRGQQVTLSCSPISGHRSVSWYQQTPGQGLQFLFEYFSETQRNKGNFPGRFSGRQFSNSRSEMNVSTLELGDSALYLCASSPEGGRYNEQYFGPGTRLLVL.

This clonotype was counted once. The chain joins TRBV27 to TRBJ2-4; D is ambiguous. V was pared by 7 bases and J by 12 bases, with 25 bases between. This CDR3 has 15 residues. CDR1 MNHEY and CDR2 SMNVEV come from the germline V gene (reference sequence). CDR3 loop: CASTLDGCGKDTQYF. Here the CDR3 DNA reads TGTGCCAGCACCCTGGACGGGTGTGGCAAAGATACTCAGTACTTC.

As for this clonotype: An end of the junction does not agree with germline; a read error may underlie this. The rearrangement uses TRBV27 and TRBJ2-3; D is unresolved. CDR1 and CDR2 from the germline V gene are MNHEY and SMNVEV (reference sequence). CDR3 length: 14 residues. The CDR3 sequence: CASSCGRDTDTQYF. The CDR3 bases are TGTGCGAGCAGTTGTGGCCGTGACACAGATACGCAGTACTTT.

V and J are TRBV6-1 and TRBJ2-2; TRBD2 is a possible D gene (5 bases). The J call is in doubt because the DNA end fits TRBJ2-3 better. The length of the CDR3 is 15 residues. Germline assignment: CDR1 MNHNS and CDR2 SASEGT. The CDR3 coding sequence is TGTGCCAGCAGCGGACGGGCTGTGAGGACCGGGAAGCAGTATTTT. Protein product: CASSGRAVRTGKQYF.

The chain couples TRBV19 to TRBJ2-1; TRBD2 agrees at 7 bases. The ends lost 0 bases at V and 3 bases at J; junction bases unmatched: 2. The CDR3 has 15 residues. The germline CDR1 and CDR2 sequences are LNHDA and SQIVND (reference sequence). The DNA for the CDR3 is TGTGCCAGTAGTATAGAAAGCGGGAACTACAATGAGCAGTTCTTC. Its protein product is CASSIESGNYNEQFF.

With respect to this clonotype: One end of the junction is discordant with germline, which a read error may explain. For the CDR3, the DNA is TGTGCCAGGGGGGAACGGGCCAAAAACATGCAGTACTTT. It specifies CARGERAKNMQYF. The genes are TRBV6-1 and TRBJ2-3, with D perhaps given as TRBD1 or TRBD2 (5 bases each). The CDR3 has 13 residues. CDR1 is MNHNS and CDR2 is SASEGT in the germline V gene.

This clonotype has at least ten counts. The V and J genes are TRBV27 and TRBJ2-7, with 9 bases identical to TRBD2. In germline, CDR1 is MNHEY, CDR2 SMNVEV (reference sequence). CDR3 length equals 15 residues. The V gene end was trimmed by 2 bases and the J gene end by 2 bases; junction bases not matched to a gene: 4. The CDR3 spells CASSLDLAGPYEQYF. The DNA of the CDR3 is TGTGCCAGCAGTTTAGATCTAGCGGGACCCTACGAGCAGTACTTC.

In its sample, this clonotype was seen once. Germline is not matched at one junction end, which may reflect a read error. J is TRBJ2-3 and V is TRBV6-5; 9 nucleotides agree with TRBD2. Germline loops: CDR1 MNHEY, CDR2 SVGAGI. This CDR3 is built from 16 residues. CDR3 sequence reads: CASSYGYAGGQDMQYF. DNA of the CDR3: TGTGCCAGCAGCTATGGGTACGCGGGAGGGCAGGATATGCAGTATTTT.

This clonotype has ten or more counts. The chain couples TRBV27 to TRBJ2-2; maybe TRBD2 (5 bases). Looked up from germline, CDR1 is MNHEY and CDR2 is SMNVEV (reference sequence). This CDR3 has 15 amino acids. V was clipped by 3 bases and J by 6 bases, with 14 bases between them. As DNA, the CDR3 is TGTGCCAGCAGTTTCGGGGTTAGGGTTTCCGGGGAGCTGTTTTTT. This codes for CASSFGVRVSGELFF.

The V and J genes are TRBV6-5 and TRBJ2-1; D ambiguous. The CDR3 consists of 12 residues. The V and J ends lost 0 bases and 15 bases respectively, with 12 bases between them. CDR1 and CDR2 from the germline V gene are MNHEY and SVGAGI. The CDR3 bases are TGTGCCAGCAGTTACTCCTACACGTCAGGGTTCTTC. It yields the protein CASSYSYTSGFF.